The 5 T cell receptor beta chains reported below all come from one sample, sequenced in a study of T cell responses to AZD1222 COVID-19 vaccine. Profiling relied on immunoSEQ multiplex PCR, and the TCRdb table lists in-frame clones only, not all of them. The data show around 190,000 clones, roughly 92% seen once. Source: peripheral blood, taken 28 days after the second AZD1222 dose. The receptors stem from an adult who received the AZD1222 COVID-19 vaccine.

The chain combines TRBV5-1 with TRBJ1-3; unclear D gene. The V end lost 1 base, the J end lost 4 bases, and 9 bases lay between the germline ends. The CDR3 totals 14 residues. The V gene's germline CDR1 is SGHRS and CDR2 YFSETQ. The CDR3 here is CASSLSGSGNTIYF. The CDR3 DNA is TGCGCCAGCAGCTTGAGCGGGTCGGGAAACACCATATATTTT.

CDR3 sequence: CASNGGANYGYTF. The CDR3 bases are TGTGCCAGTAACGGGGGAGCTAACTATGGCTACACCTTC. The chain is built from TRBV19 and TRBJ1-2; weak D call: TRBD1 (5 bases). The CDR3 contains 13 residues. CDR1 LNHDA and CDR2 SQIVND come from the germline V gene (reference sequence). Trimming left V 7 bases short and J 0 bases short, with 9 bases between.

In this sample, this clone turned up once. CDR3 DNA: TGTGCCAGCAGTTACTCGGCGGGCAAAGAGACCCAGTACTTC. The encoded protein is CASSYSAGKETQYF. The genes are TRBV6-5 and TRBJ2-5; weak D call: TRBD2 (5 bases). Trimming took 0 bases from V and 3 from J, leaving 8 bases between them. This CDR3 has 14 residues. The V gene's germline CDR1 is MNHEY and CDR2 SVGAGI.

CDR3 in amino acids: CAWSPGFGGGDTEAFF. Written as DNA, the CDR3 is TGTGCCTGGAGCCCAGGTTTTGGAGGAGGTGACACTGAAGCTTTCTTT. The chain uses TRBV30 and TRBJ1-1; D not certain. Germline loops: CDR1 GTSNPN, CDR2 SVGIG (reference sequence). V shed 3 bases and J shed 3 bases, with 20 bases lying between them. CDR3 length equals 16 residues.

This rearrangement joins TRBV5-1 to TRBJ1-1; D is uncertain. The germline gives CDR1 SGHRS, CDR2 YFSETQ. The length of the CDR3 is 14 residues. Trimming removed 0 bases at V and 5 bases at J, with 11 bases between. The CDR3 DNA follows: TGCGCCAGCAGCTTGGGGCAGGTTCGGACTGAAGCTTTCTTT. Translation: CASSLGQVRTEAFF.